This is a list of T cell receptor beta chains from one sample in a study of neurological immune-mediated disorders. Each CDR3 protein gets one entry after TCRdb re-called the 5' RACE reads with MiXCR. This sample carries around 33,000 distinct CDR3 sequences, roughly 7% of them seen once, and the ten largest clones take 4.4%. Sample: PBMCs. The receptors derive from a woman aged 40 to 55 in good health. CDR3s include the opening cysteine and the closing phenylalanine or tryptophan. The order of the fields is CDR3 length, V gene, clone size, CDR3 protein. Size is omitted from some rows. Given values are once, few, many or a class for expanded clones.

len: 14
v_gene: TRBV28
abundance: many
CDR3aa: CASSLWGGSYEQYF

len: 14
v_gene: TRBV20-1
abundance: many
CDR3aa: CSAPSGTGGNEQYF

len: 15
v_gene: TRBV6-5
abundance: few
CDR3aa: CASSSRALGANVLTF

len: 15
v_gene: TRBV10-3
abundance: many
CDR3aa: CAISEGVGTLNEQFF

len: 14
v_gene: TRBV6-5
abundance: many
CDR3aa: CASRGRGGNQPQHF

len: 14
v_gene: TRBV6-1
abundance: many
CDR3aa: CASSDTGFSISYTF

len: 15
v_gene: TRBV7-3
abundance: many
CDR3aa: CASSSGGGLNTEAFF

len: 15
v_gene: TRBV25-1
abundance: many
CDR3aa: CASSDPENKNEKLFF

len: 16
v_gene: TRBV7-8
abundance: many
CDR3aa: CASSSPPTPRADTQYF

len: 14
v_gene: TRBV7-9
abundance: few
CDR3aa: CASSFRDSTDTQYF

len: 13
v_gene: TRBV29-1
abundance: many
CDR3aa: CSVATSGTDTQYF

len: 14
v_gene: TRBV12-3/TRBV12-4
abundance: many
CDR3aa: CASSPIGGTDTQYF

len: 14
v_gene: TRBV10-3
abundance: many
CDR3aa: CAISGLGVSYEQYF

len: 14
v_gene: TRBV19
abundance: -
CDR3aa: CASSEGLALYEQYF

len: 15
v_gene: TRBV5-1
abundance: many
CDR3aa: CASSLNGGRNQPQHF

len: 14
v_gene: TRBV20-1
abundance: many
CDR3aa: CSARGRESYNEQFF

len: 14
v_gene: TRBV12-3/TRBV12-4
abundance: many
CDR3aa: CASSLTSPLSGYTF

len: 13
v_gene: TRBV29-1
abundance: many
CDR3aa: CSVGAGAVYEQYF

len: 15
v_gene: TRBV6-1
abundance: many
CDR3aa: CASTYWSSGANVLTF

len: 13
v_gene: TRBV10-3
abundance: many
CDR3aa: CAIRERATYEQYF

len: 14
v_gene: TRBV7-2
abundance: -
CDR3aa: CASSMQHESRTQFF

len: 18
v_gene: TRBV12-3/TRBV12-4
abundance: many
CDR3aa: CASSTSGTRSSGANVLTF

len: 15
v_gene: TRBV6-5
abundance: many
CDR3aa: CASNLVGGQNTEAFF

len: 14
v_gene: TRBV7-3
abundance: many
CDR3aa: CASSLMLDTGELFF

len: 12
v_gene: TRBV28
abundance: many
CDR3aa: CASSMHTDTQYF

len: 15
v_gene: TRBV6-1
abundance: -
CDR3aa: CVSSSGGAGDYGYTF

len: 12
v_gene: TRBV12-3/TRBV12-4
abundance: many
CDR3aa: CASSADKAPQHF

len: 15
v_gene: TRBV28
abundance: many
CDR3aa: CASSSASRSNQPQHF

len: 12
v_gene: TRBV5-4
abundance: many
CDR3aa: CASRVAMGELFF

len: 16
v_gene: TRBV24-1
abundance: many
CDR3aa: CATSEAGTGAYNEQFF

len: 12
v_gene: TRBV6-2/TRBV6-3
abundance: many
CDR3aa: CASSLGANVLTF

len: 12
v_gene: TRBV20-1
abundance: many
CDR3aa: CSARSGAGELFF

len: 13
v_gene: TRBV5-1
abundance: many
CDR3aa: CASKGGNQETQYF